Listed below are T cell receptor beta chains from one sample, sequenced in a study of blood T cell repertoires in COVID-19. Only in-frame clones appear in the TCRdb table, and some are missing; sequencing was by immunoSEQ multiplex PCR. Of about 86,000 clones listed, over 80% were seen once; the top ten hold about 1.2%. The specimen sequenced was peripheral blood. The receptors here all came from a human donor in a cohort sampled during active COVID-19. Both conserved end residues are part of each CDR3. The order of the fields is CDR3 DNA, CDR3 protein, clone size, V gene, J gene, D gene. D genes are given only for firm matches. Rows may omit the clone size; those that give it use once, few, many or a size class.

cdr3_nt: TGTGCCACCAGTGGACAGGGGGGGAACTATGGCTACACCTTC
cdr3_aa: CATSGQGGNYGYTF
clone_size: -
v_call: TRBV24-1
j_call: TRBJ1-2
d_call: TRBD1

cdr3_nt: TGTGCCAGCAGTTTAGGATCGACAGGGTGGGGCGAGCAGTACTTC
cdr3_aa: CASSLGSTGWGEQYF
clone_size: -
v_call: TRBV28
j_call: TRBJ2-7
d_call: TRBD1

cdr3_nt: TGTGCCACCTCCTTAATTGGGGGCCGAACTGAAGCTTTCTTT
cdr3_aa: CATSLIGGRTEAFF
clone_size: -
v_call: TRBV28
j_call: TRBJ1-1
d_call: -

cdr3_nt: TGCGCCAGCAGCCGGACTAGCGGGAGCCTCACCGGGGAGCTGTTTTTT
cdr3_aa: CASSRTSGSLTGELFF
clone_size: -
v_call: TRBV5-1
j_call: TRBJ2-2
d_call: TRBD2

cdr3_nt: TGCGCCAGCAGCTCGGACAGGGAGTATGAAAAACTGTTTTTT
cdr3_aa: CASSSDREYEKLFF
clone_size: -
v_call: TRBV5-1
j_call: TRBJ1-4
d_call: TRBD1

cdr3_nt: TGTGCCAGCATCATTCCCACCAGGGATCCTAGCACAGATACGCAGTATTTT
cdr3_aa: CASIIPTRDPSTDTQYF
clone_size: once
v_call: TRBV7-2
j_call: TRBJ2-3
d_call: -

cdr3_nt: TGTGCCAGCAGCTTGCCCCAGGGACTAGCGGGTAACAATGAGCAGTTCTTC
cdr3_aa: CASSLPQGLAGNNEQFF
clone_size: -
v_call: TRBV5-6
j_call: TRBJ2-1
d_call: TRBD2

cdr3_nt: TGTGCCAGTAGTATATCGGGGTCAGCACCCCAAGAGACCCAGTACTTC
cdr3_aa: CASSISGSAPQETQYF
clone_size: -
v_call: TRBV19
j_call: TRBJ2-5
d_call: -

cdr3_nt: TGTGCCAGCAGTGGGGGAGGGGAAACTAATGAAAAACTGTTTTTT
cdr3_aa: CASSGGGETNEKLFF
clone_size: few
v_call: TRBV28
j_call: TRBJ1-4
d_call: -

cdr3_nt: TGCGCCAGCAGCTACACCGGGACAGGGAACGGCGAGCAGTACTTC
cdr3_aa: CASSYTGTGNGEQYF
clone_size: -
v_call: TRBV5-1
j_call: TRBJ2-7
d_call: TRBD1

cdr3_nt: TGTGCCAGCAGAACCGCCTGGACAGGGACTAGCGGGAGGGCCTATCAAGAGACCCAGTACTTC
cdr3_aa: CASRTAWTGTSGRAYQETQYF
clone_size: -
v_call: TRBV28
j_call: TRBJ2-5
d_call: TRBD2

cdr3_nt: TGTGCCAGCAGCTTATTAACAGGGGCCGCAAAGTGGTTCTTC
cdr3_aa: CASSLLTGAAKWFF
clone_size: -
v_call: TRBV7-8
j_call: TRBJ2-1
d_call: TRBD1

cdr3_nt: TGTGCCAGCAGTGAGGCGGGGGACTACAATGAGCAGTTCTTC
cdr3_aa: CASSEAGDYNEQFF
clone_size: few
v_call: TRBV28
j_call: TRBJ2-1
d_call: TRBD2

cdr3_nt: TGTGCCAGCAGCTCGGTACTAGCGGGAGCGTACGAGCAGTACTTC
cdr3_aa: CASSSVLAGAYEQYF
clone_size: -
v_call: TRBV14
j_call: TRBJ2-7
d_call: TRBD2

cdr3_nt: TGTGCCAGCAGCCCTATGTTAGCGGGAGAAAAAAACATTCAGTACTTC
cdr3_aa: CASSPMLAGEKNIQYF
clone_size: -
v_call: TRBV7-3
j_call: TRBJ2-4
d_call: TRBD2

cdr3_nt: TGTGCCAGCCACAGGGGGCTCAGGGAAAAACTGTTTTTT
cdr3_aa: CASHRGLREKLFF
clone_size: -
v_call: TRBV28
j_call: TRBJ1-4
d_call: TRBD1

cdr3_nt: TGTGCCAGCAGTTACGGGACAGGGAACCACAATGAGCAGTTCTTC
cdr3_aa: CASSYGTGNHNEQFF
clone_size: -
v_call: TRBV6-5
j_call: TRBJ2-1
d_call: TRBD1

cdr3_nt: TGCGCCAGCAGTCGGGAGGGGGCGAACACCGGGGAGCTGTTTTTT
cdr3_aa: CASSREGANTGELFF
clone_size: once
v_call: TRBV5-1
j_call: TRBJ2-2
d_call: TRBD2

cdr3_nt: TGTGCCACCAGCAGAATCCGACAGGGGAGTGAAAAACTGTTTTTT
cdr3_aa: CATSRIRQGSEKLFF
clone_size: -
v_call: TRBV15
j_call: TRBJ1-4
d_call: TRBD1

cdr3_nt: TGTGCCAGCAGTGTTAGAAACACCATATATTTT
cdr3_aa: CASSVRNTIYF
clone_size: -
v_call: TRBV2
j_call: TRBJ1-3
d_call: -

cdr3_nt: TGCAGCGTTGACAGCAGGGAGGGGTGGAACACTGAAGCTTTCTTT
cdr3_aa: CSVDSREGWNTEAFF
clone_size: -
v_call: TRBV29-1
j_call: TRBJ1-1
d_call: -

cdr3_nt: TGTGCCAGCAGTTTATCGGGGGGACTCTACGAGCAGTACTTC
cdr3_aa: CASSLSGGLYEQYF
clone_size: -
v_call: TRBV27
j_call: TRBJ2-7
d_call: -

cdr3_nt: TGTGCCAGCAGCCAAGGCGAACTAGCGGGATCGGGCGAGCAGTACTTC
cdr3_aa: CASSQGELAGSGEQYF
clone_size: once
v_call: TRBV3-1/TRBV3-2
j_call: TRBJ2-7
d_call: TRBD2

cdr3_nt: TGTGCCAGCAGCTTCGGACAGTCGAACACTGAAGCTTTCTTT
cdr3_aa: CASSFGQSNTEAFF
clone_size: -
v_call: TRBV5-4
j_call: TRBJ1-1
d_call: -

cdr3_nt: TGTGCCACCAGCAGAGGACAGGGGGTAGGAGCCCAGCATTTT
cdr3_aa: CATSRGQGVGAQHF
clone_size: -
v_call: TRBV15
j_call: TRBJ1-5
d_call: TRBD1

cdr3_nt: TGTGCCAGCAGTTTGGAGCGGACTCTAGAGCGGTACTTC
cdr3_aa: CASSLERTLERYF
clone_size: few
v_call: TRBV28
j_call: TRBJ2-7
d_call: -

cdr3_nt: TGTGCCAGCAGCTGGGGAGAGAGGACTGAAGCTTTCTTT
cdr3_aa: CASSWGERTEAFF
clone_size: -
v_call: TRBV6-5
j_call: TRBJ1-1
d_call: -

cdr3_nt: TGTGCCAGCAGCCAATCCGGGACAAACGCCTACTCACCCCTCCACTTT
cdr3_aa: CASSQSGTNAYSPLHF
clone_size: -
v_call: TRBV7-2
j_call: TRBJ1-6
d_call: -

cdr3_nt: TGTGCCAGCAGTTACTCGGGACTAGCGGGAGTGGGTGAGCAGTTCTTC
cdr3_aa: CASSYSGLAGVGEQFF
clone_size: few
v_call: TRBV6-2/TRBV6-3
j_call: TRBJ2-1
d_call: TRBD2

cdr3_nt: TGTGCCAGTAGTATACCGGGACAGGGGGCCAGAGATGGCTACACCTTC
cdr3_aa: CASSIPGQGARDGYTF
clone_size: -
v_call: TRBV19
j_call: TRBJ1-2
d_call: TRBD1

cdr3_nt: TGTGCCAGCAGCTTCGCGGGACAGGGGACCACTGAAGCTTTCTTT
cdr3_aa: CASSFAGQGTTEAFF
clone_size: -
v_call: TRBV5-5
j_call: TRBJ1-1
d_call: TRBD1

cdr3_nt: TGTGCCAGCCGACCCCCTAGCGGGGTCTACGAGCAGTACTTC
cdr3_aa: CASRPPSGVYEQYF
clone_size: -
v_call: TRBV6-5
j_call: TRBJ2-7
d_call: TRBD2

cdr3_nt: TGTGCCCCCAGGGTTCCCGGTGGCTACACCTTC
cdr3_aa: CAPRVPGGYTF
clone_size: -
v_call: TRBV21-1
j_call: TRBJ1-2
d_call: -

cdr3_nt: TGTGCCACCAGCAGGAAACTAGCGGGAGGAACAGATACGCAGTATTTT
cdr3_aa: CATSRKLAGGTDTQYF
clone_size: -
v_call: TRBV15
j_call: TRBJ2-3
d_call: TRBD2

cdr3_nt: TGTGCCAGCAGCTTCCAGGGGGCCGATCAGCCCCAGCATTTT
cdr3_aa: CASSFQGADQPQHF
clone_size: -
v_call: TRBV6-2/TRBV6-3
j_call: TRBJ1-5
d_call: TRBD1

cdr3_nt: TGTGCCAGCAGTTTAGCCGCCGGCTATGGCTACACCTTC
cdr3_aa: CASSLAAGYGYTF
clone_size: -
v_call: TRBV28
j_call: TRBJ1-2
d_call: -

cdr3_nt: TGTGCCAGCAGCCAAGGAACGGGTAGCTATGGCTACACCTTC
cdr3_aa: CASSQGTGSYGYTF
clone_size: -
v_call: TRBV3-1/TRBV3-2
j_call: TRBJ1-2
d_call: -

cdr3_nt: TGTGCCAGCAGTTTAGACTCAAACTACGAGCAGTACTTC
cdr3_aa: CASSLDSNYEQYF
clone_size: -
v_call: TRBV12-3/TRBV12-4
j_call: TRBJ2-7
d_call: -

cdr3_nt: TGTGCCAGCAGCCAATCGGGGGAGCAGTACTTC
cdr3_aa: CASSQSGEQYF
clone_size: -
v_call: TRBV3-1/TRBV3-2
j_call: TRBJ2-7
d_call: -

cdr3_nt: TGTGCCAGCTCACCACCGTTGAAGGGCGGGGAGCTATTTTTT
cdr3_aa: CASSPPLKGGELFF
clone_size: -
v_call: TRBV18
j_call: TRBJ2-2
d_call: -

cdr3_nt: TGTGCCAGCAGCCCCCCTCGAGGAGAGGACTATGGCTACACCTTC
cdr3_aa: CASSPPRGEDYGYTF
clone_size: -
v_call: TRBV3-1/TRBV3-2
j_call: TRBJ1-2
d_call: -

cdr3_nt: TGTGCCAGCAGAGGGAGCGGGAGTGGTACCGGGGAGCTGTTTTTT
cdr3_aa: CASRGSGSGTGELFF
clone_size: once
v_call: TRBV3-1/TRBV3-2
j_call: TRBJ2-2
d_call: TRBD2

cdr3_nt: TGTGCCAGCAGTTCGAGGGCGGGACAGGGGTGGGACGAGCAGTACTTC
cdr3_aa: CASSSRAGQGWDEQYF
clone_size: -
v_call: TRBV27
j_call: TRBJ2-7
d_call: TRBD1

cdr3_nt: TGTGCCAGCGCTAGCGTCTCGAGCTCCTACGAGCAGTACTTC
cdr3_aa: CASASVSSSYEQYF
clone_size: once
v_call: TRBV19
j_call: TRBJ2-7
d_call: -

cdr3_nt: TGCAGCGTTGAGGGGGGGTCGAACATTCAGTACTTC
cdr3_aa: CSVEGGSNIQYF
clone_size: -
v_call: TRBV29-1
j_call: TRBJ2-4
d_call: TRBD2

cdr3_nt: TGCGCCAGCAGTACAGCGAACACCGGGGAGCTGTTTTTT
cdr3_aa: CASSTANTGELFF
clone_size: once
v_call: TRBV4-1
j_call: TRBJ2-2
d_call: -

cdr3_nt: TGTGCCAGTAGCCGGGGACTACTCAAAACCTACGAGCAGTACTTC
cdr3_aa: CASSRGLLKTYEQYF
clone_size: -
v_call: TRBV19
j_call: TRBJ2-7
d_call: TRBD2

cdr3_nt: TGCGCCAGCAGCTCGGGACAGGGTAATGGTGGCTACACCTTC
cdr3_aa: CASSSGQGNGGYTF
clone_size: -
v_call: TRBV5-1
j_call: TRBJ1-2
d_call: TRBD1

cdr3_nt: TGTGCCACCAGCAGAGCTGGGGGCGGCTCCTACGAGCAGTACTTC
cdr3_aa: CATSRAGGGSYEQYF
clone_size: -
v_call: TRBV15
j_call: TRBJ2-7
d_call: -

cdr3_nt: TGTGCCACCAGCAGAGGCGGCTGGCCTAATTCACCCCTCCACTTT
cdr3_aa: CATSRGGWPNSPLHF
clone_size: -
v_call: TRBV15
j_call: TRBJ1-6
d_call: -

cdr3_nt: TGTGCCAGCAGCCCCGGACGGGACAAAAACATTCAGTACTTC
cdr3_aa: CASSPGRDKNIQYF
clone_size: -
v_call: TRBV11-3
j_call: TRBJ2-4
d_call: -

cdr3_nt: TGTGCCAGCAGTTTATCGGGAGGGTACAATGAGCAGTTCTTC
cdr3_aa: CASSLSGGYNEQFF
clone_size: -
v_call: TRBV27
j_call: TRBJ2-1
d_call: TRBD2

cdr3_nt: TGTGCCACCAGGGGCATCGTGAATCAGCCCCAGCATTTT
cdr3_aa: CATRGIVNQPQHF
clone_size: few
v_call: TRBV2
j_call: TRBJ1-5
d_call: -

cdr3_nt: TGCGCCAGCAGCAAGGGGTGGCCTAATACGCAGTATTTT
cdr3_aa: CASSKGWPNTQYF
clone_size: few
v_call: TRBV5-1
j_call: TRBJ2-3
d_call: -

cdr3_nt: TGTGCCAGTAGTCTGGTAGCGACAGATACGCAGTATTTT
cdr3_aa: CASSLVATDTQYF
clone_size: -
v_call: TRBV19
j_call: TRBJ2-3
d_call: -

cdr3_nt: TGTGCCAGCAGCCGGGACAGGGAGGGAGGCTACACCTTC
cdr3_aa: CASSRDREGGYTF
clone_size: -
v_call: TRBV3-1/TRBV3-2
j_call: TRBJ1-2
d_call: TRBD1